The T cell receptor (beta chain) described here comes from a study of OX40 agonist ivuxolimab in advanced cancers. Describing the broader study: Ivuxolimab was a fully human IgG2 agonistic monoclonal antibody targeting the costimulatory receptor OX40 (CD134). Intravenous ivuxolimab was administered to patients every 2 weeks at six dose levels: 0.01, 0.1, 0.3, 1.5, 3 and 10 mg/kg. Of the roughly 54 dose-escalation patients, hepatocellular carcinoma was present in about 19, melanoma in about 15, renal cell carcinoma in 9 and head and neck cancer in 9. A male proportion of about 79% and a mean age of 60 years, ranging from 23 to 79, were recorded for the dose-escalation cohort. Patients were allowed to have had prior anti-PD-1, anti-PD-L1 or anti-CTLA-4 therapy, and approximately 40% of the dose-escalation patients had been treated with checkpoint inhibitors. Partial responses occurred in three dose-escalation patients: two with cutaneous melanoma and one with hepatocellular carcinoma. The purpose of peripheral TCRbeta sequencing was to test whether ivuxolimab changed TCR sequence diversity and led to clonal T-cell expansion. The paper covers the monotherapy dose-escalation part of the phase I ivuxolimab trial, which included N ≈ 50 patients. Findings and caveats that apply to the study as a whole: In the 0.1-3.0 mg/kg groups, partial responders had among the lowest normalized peripheral clonal expansion, particularly in CD8+ T cells. The antigen specificity of the peripheral T cells that underwent clonal expansion was not determined. Low levels of normalized T-cell clonal expansion were also seen in some patients who did not respond. At doses from 0.1 to 3.0 mg/kg, clonal expansion was seen in both CD4+ and CD8+ blood T cells between baseline and week 6. On average, CD8+ T cells showed more expanded clones than CD4+ T cells after ivuxolimab.

Concerning this clone itself: Its binding antigen is unknown. One base away there is no much larger clone; base qualities are not given.

To sequence the TCRbeta CDR3 region, genomic DNA was isolated from the sorted cells. The immunoSEQ Assay was used to sequence the TCRbeta CDR3 regions. Entries here come from immuneACCESS through TCRdb and include only in-frame sequences with V and J called. Some clones fail to appear in such tables; in the studies checked, an unresolved V gene covers under half of the shortfall, and the cause of the remainder is unknown. This sample gives about 58,000 clones in total; about 86% of them show up just once. The ten largest make up roughly 1% of the sample. The CDR1 and CDR2 encoded by the germline V gene are SGHRS and YFSETQ. V sheds 4 bases and J sheds 1 base, leaving 11 bases between their ends. Measured from the cysteine to the phenylalanine, the CDR3 is 14 residues long. Only the CDR3 part of the read is kept: 42 bases, read in frame from the first base. The trial excluded patients who had a history of autoimmune disease or who were on systemic immunosuppression. Peripheral blood for TCR sequencing was collected from all dose cohorts at baseline, on cycle 4 day 1, and on cycle 7 day 1. Samples came from an open-label, multicenter, first-in-human phase I dose-escalation trial of ivuxolimab. The trial enrolled adults with locally advanced or metastatic head and neck squamous cell, hepatocellular, melanoma or renal cell carcinoma. Before TCR sequencing, CD4+ T cells and CD8+ T cells were sorted from peripheral blood as separate populations.

The sample here was CD4+ or CD8+ T cells sorted from blood, taken in a trial of the OX40 agonist ivuxolimab. The sequence links TRBV5-1 to TRBJ1-1, with the D gene call left open. The receptor was isolated from an adult with an advanced solid tumor such as melanoma, head and neck, liver or kidney cancer. The DNA sequence is as follows: TGCGCCAGCAGCCCAGTCTTGGGGAACACTGAAGCTTTCTTT. Translated, it gives CASSPVLGNTEAFF.